This TCR beta chain was observed in a study of blood T cells in healthy people across ages. Findings and limits, study-wide: Age brought a roughly linear fall in TCR beta diversity measured per million T cells.

Isolated PBMCs totaled at least 7 million in each sample. A second PCR, run for about 7 to 11 cycles, used a sample-barcoded 5' primer plus a J-beta primer mix. Tagging of each cDNA molecule was performed by a template-switch adaptor with 12 random nucleotides. Researchers report that each sample yielded at least 2.5 million CDR3-containing paired-end reads. TCRdb reprocessed the 5' RACE reads with MiXCR, giving one entry per CDR3 protein. The sample contains some 1.5 million distinct CDR3 sequences, roughly 28% of which appear only once. Per the germline V gene, CDR1 is KGHSH and CDR2 is LQKENI. The CDR3 consists of 14 residues. The V end was cut by 0 bases, the J end by 3 bases, with 8 bases between. This clonotype occurred many times. Antigen specificity is unknown.

Sequencing input: blood. V gene TRBV18 combines with J gene TRBJ2-5; D not resolved. The sequence derives from a woman aged 25 to 45 in good health. CDR3 sequence reads: CASSPPNNKETQYF. CDR3 nucleotides: TGTGCCAGCTCACCACCGAACAACAAAGAGACCCAGTACTTC.